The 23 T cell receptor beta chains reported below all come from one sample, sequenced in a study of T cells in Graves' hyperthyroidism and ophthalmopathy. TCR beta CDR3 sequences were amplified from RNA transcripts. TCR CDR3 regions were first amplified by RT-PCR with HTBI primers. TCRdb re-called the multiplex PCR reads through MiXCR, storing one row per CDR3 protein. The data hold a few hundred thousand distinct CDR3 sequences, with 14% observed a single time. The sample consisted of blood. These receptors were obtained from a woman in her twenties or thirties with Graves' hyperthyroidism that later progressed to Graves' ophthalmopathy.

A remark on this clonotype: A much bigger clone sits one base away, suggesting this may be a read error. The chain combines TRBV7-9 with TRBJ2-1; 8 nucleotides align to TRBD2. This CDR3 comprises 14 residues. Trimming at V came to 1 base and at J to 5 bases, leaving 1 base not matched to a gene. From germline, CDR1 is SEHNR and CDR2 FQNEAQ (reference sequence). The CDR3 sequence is CASSLGTSNNEQFF. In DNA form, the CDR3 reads TGTGCCAGCAGCTTAGGGACTAGCAACAATGAGCAGTTCTTC. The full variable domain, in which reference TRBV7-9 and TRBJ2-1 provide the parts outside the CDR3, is DTGVSQNPRHKITKRGQNVTFRCDPISEHNRLYWYRQTLGQGPEFLTYFQNEAQLEKSRLLSDRFSAERPKGSFSTLEIQRTEQGDSAMYLCASSLGTSNNEQFFGPGTRLTVL.

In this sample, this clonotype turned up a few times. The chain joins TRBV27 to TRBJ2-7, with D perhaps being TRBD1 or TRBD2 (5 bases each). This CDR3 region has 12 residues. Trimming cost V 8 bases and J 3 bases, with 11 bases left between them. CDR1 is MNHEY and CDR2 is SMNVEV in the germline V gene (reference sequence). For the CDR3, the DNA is TGTGCCAGCCGGGACCCGCGCTACGAGCAGTACTTC. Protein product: CASRDPRYEQYF.

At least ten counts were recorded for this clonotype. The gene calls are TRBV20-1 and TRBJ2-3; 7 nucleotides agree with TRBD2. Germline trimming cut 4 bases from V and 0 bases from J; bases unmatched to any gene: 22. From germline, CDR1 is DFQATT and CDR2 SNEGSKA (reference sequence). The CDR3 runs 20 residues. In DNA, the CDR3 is TGCAGTGCTATACCGATCGGGGGGAATGCGTATTCGGCTAGCACAGATACGCAGTATTTT. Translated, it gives CSAIPIGGNAYSASTDTQYF.

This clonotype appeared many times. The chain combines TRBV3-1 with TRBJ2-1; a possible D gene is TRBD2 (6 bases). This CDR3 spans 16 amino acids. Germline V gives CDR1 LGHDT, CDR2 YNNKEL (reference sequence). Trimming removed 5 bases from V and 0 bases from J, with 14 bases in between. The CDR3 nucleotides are TGTGCCAGCAGCGTAACGGGAGCGAGCTCCTACAATGAGCAGTTCTTC. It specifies CASSVTGASSYNEQFF.

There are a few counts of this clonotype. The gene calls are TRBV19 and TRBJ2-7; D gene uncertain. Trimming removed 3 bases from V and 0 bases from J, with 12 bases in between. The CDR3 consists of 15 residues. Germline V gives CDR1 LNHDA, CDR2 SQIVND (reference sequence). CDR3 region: CASSIGPGSSYEQYF. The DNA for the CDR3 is TGTGCCAGTAGTATCGGGCCAGGCAGCTCCTACGAGCAGTACTTC. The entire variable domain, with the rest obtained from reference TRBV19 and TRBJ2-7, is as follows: DGGITQSPKYLFRKEGQNVTLSCEQNLNHDAMYWYRQDPGQGLRLIYYSQIVNDFQKGDIAEGYSVSREKKESFPLTVTSAQKNPTAFYLCASSIGPGSSYEQYFGPGTRLTVT.

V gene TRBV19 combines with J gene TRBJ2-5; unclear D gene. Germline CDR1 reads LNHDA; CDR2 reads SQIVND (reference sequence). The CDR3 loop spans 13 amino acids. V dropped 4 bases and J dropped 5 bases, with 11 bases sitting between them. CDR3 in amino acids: CASSKTVGETQYF. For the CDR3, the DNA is TGTGCCAGTAGTAAAACGGTCGGGGAGACCCAGTACTTC.

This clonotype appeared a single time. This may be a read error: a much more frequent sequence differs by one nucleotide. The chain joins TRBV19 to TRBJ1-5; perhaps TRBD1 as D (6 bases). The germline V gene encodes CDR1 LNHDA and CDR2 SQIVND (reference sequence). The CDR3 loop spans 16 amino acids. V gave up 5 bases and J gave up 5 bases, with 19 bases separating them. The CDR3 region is CASSVGTLARDQPQHF. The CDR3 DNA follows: TGTGCCAGTAGTGTTGGGACACTTGCTCGGGATCAGCCCCAGCATTTT. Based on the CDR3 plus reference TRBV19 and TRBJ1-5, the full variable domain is DGGITQSPKYLFRKEGQNVTLSCEQNLNHDAMYWYRQDPGQGLRLIYYSQIVNDFQKGDIAEGYSVSREKKESFPLTVTSAQKNPTAFYLCASSVGTLARDQPQHFGDGTRLSIL.

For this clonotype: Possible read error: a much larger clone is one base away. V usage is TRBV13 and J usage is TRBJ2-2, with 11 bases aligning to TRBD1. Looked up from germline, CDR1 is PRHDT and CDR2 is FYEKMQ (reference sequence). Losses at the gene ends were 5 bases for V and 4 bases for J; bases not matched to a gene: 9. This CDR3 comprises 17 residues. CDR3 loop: CASSAPPGQGVTGELFF. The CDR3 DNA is TGTGCCAGCAGCGCCCCTCCGGGACAGGGGGTCACCGGGGAGCTGTTTTTT.

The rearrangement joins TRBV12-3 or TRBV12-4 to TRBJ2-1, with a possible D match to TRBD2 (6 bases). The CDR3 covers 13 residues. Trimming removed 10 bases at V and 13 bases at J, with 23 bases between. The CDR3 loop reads CATAEGDLIDQFF. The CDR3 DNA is TGTGCCACTGCGGAGGGAGACCTCATAGACCAGTTCTTC.

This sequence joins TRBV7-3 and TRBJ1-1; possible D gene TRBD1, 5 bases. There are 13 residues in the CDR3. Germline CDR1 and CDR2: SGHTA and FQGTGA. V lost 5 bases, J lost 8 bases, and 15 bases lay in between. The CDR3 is CASSPASGGEAFF. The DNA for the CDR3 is TGTGCCAGCAGCCCGGCCTCCGGGGGGGAAGCTTTCTTT.

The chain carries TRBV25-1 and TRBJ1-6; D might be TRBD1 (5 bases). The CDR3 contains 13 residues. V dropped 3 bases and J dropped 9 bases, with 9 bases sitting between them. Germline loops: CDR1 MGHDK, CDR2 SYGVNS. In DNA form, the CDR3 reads TGTGCCAGCAGTGACAGGGTGGGTTCACCCCTCCACTTT. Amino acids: CASSDRVGSPLHF.

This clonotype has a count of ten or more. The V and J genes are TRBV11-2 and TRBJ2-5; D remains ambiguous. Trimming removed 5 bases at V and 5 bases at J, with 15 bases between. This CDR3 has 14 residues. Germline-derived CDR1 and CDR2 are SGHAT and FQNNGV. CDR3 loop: CASSLRPAWETQYF. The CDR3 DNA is TGTGCCAGCAGCCTCCGGCCTGCATGGGAGACCCAGTACTTC.

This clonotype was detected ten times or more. The CDR3 region is CASSSDGYNEKLFF. The CDR3 coding sequence is TGTGCCAGCAGTTCAGACGGTTATAATGAAAAACTGTTTTTT. The chain combines TRBV27 with TRBJ1-4; no definite D call. Trimming shortened V by 4 bases and J by 4 bases, and 10 bases separated the two germline ends. The CDR3 spans 14 residues. The germline gives CDR1 MNHEY, CDR2 SMNVEV (reference sequence).

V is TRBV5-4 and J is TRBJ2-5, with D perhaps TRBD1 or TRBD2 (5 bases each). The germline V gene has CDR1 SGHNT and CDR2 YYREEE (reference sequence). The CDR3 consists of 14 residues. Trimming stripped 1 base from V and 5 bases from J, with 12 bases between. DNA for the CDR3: TGTGCCAGCAGCTTGTGGGGGTTTGGCGAGACCCAGTACTTC. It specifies CASSLWGFGETQYF.

In DNA, the CDR3 is TGTGCCAGCAGCCAAGGCCCGGGCAGGGGTGTCACCTACGAGCAGTACTTC. It specifies CASSQGPGRGVTYEQYF. The gene calls are TRBV4-2 and TRBJ2-7, with TRBD1 as a possible D gene (6 bases). The CDR3 is 17 amino acids. V lost 1 base to trimming and J lost 2 bases, with 18 bases between them. CDR1 and CDR2 (germline): LGHNA, YNFKEQ.

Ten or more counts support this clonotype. Here the CDR3 reads CASSPPDIYEQYF. The CDR3 nucleotides read TGTGCCAGCAGCCCCCCGGACATCTACGAGCAGTACTTC. This rearrangement joins TRBV11-3 to TRBJ2-7, with D perhaps matching TRBD1 (5 bases). The CDR3 is 13 amino acids. The germline V gene has CDR1 SGHNT and CDR2 YENEEA. V was clipped by 5 bases and J by 3 bases, with 11 bases between them.

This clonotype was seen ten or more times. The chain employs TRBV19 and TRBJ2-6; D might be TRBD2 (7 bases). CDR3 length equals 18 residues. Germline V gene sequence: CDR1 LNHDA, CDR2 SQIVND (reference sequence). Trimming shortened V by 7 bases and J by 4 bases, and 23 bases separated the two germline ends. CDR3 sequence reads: CASNFGGANFAGANVLTF. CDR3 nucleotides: TGTGCCAGTAACTTTGGGGGGGCGAACTTCGCCGGGGCCAACGTCCTGACTTTC.

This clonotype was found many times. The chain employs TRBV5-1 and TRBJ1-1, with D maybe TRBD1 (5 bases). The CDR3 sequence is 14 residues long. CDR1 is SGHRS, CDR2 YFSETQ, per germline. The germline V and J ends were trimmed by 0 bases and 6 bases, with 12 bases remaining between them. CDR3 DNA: TGCGCCAGCAGCTTGGATACAGGCGGATCTGAAGCTTTCTTT. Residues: CASSLDTGGSEAFF.

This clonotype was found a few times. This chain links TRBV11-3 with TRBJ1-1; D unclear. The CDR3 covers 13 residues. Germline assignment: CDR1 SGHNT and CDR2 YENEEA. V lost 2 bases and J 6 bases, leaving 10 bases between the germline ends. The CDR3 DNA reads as TGTGCCAGCAGCTTACCTAGTCTCCCTGAAGCTTTCTTT. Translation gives CASSLPSLPEAFF.

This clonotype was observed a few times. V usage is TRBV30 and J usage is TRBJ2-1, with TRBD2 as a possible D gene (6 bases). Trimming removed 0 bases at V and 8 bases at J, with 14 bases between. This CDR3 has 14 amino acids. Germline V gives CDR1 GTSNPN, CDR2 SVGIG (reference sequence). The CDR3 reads CAWSVGGISDEQFF. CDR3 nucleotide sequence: TGTGCCTGGAGTGTTGGCGGGATTTCCGATGAGCAGTTCTTC.

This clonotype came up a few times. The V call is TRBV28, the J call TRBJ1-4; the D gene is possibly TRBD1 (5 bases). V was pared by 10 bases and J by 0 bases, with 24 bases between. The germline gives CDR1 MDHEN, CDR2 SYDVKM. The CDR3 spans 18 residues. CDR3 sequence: CATIGFGGSSATNEKLFF. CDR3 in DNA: TGTGCCACGATCGGATTCGGGGGTTCCTCTGCAACTAATGAAAAACTGTTTTTT.

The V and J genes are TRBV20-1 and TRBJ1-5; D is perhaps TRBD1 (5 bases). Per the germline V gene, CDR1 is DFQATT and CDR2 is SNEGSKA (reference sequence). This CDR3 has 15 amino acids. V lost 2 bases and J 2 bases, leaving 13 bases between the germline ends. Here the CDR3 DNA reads TGCAGTGCTAGATCTTGGGGGTCGGGCAATCAGCCCCAGCATTTT. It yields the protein CSARSWGSGNQPQHF.

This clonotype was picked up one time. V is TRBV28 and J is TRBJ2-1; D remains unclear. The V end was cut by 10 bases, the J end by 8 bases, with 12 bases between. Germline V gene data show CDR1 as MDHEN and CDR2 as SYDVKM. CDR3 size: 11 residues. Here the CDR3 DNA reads TGTGCCACCTACTCGAATTATGAGCAGTTCTTC. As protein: CATYSNYEQFF.